Shown below are 20 T cell receptor beta chains from a single sample sequenced in a study of T cell changes during pregnancy in multiple sclerosis. TCRdb keeps only in-frame clones here, not all; method: immunoSEQ multiplex PCR. Of 15,000 to 20,000 clones in the sample, around 90% were seen once. This specimen consisted of CD8+ T cells from peripheral blood mononuclear cells, obtained after pregnancy. The receptors come from a female donor in good health, enrolled as a control in a pregnancy study.

This rearrangement joins TRBV7-9 to TRBJ1-5, with D maybe TRBD1 (6 bases). V was shortened by 5 bases and J by 6 bases, with 20 bases between the two germline ends. The CDR3 runs to 16 residues. CDR1 and CDR2 from the germline V gene are SEHNR and FQNEAQ (reference sequence). The CDR3 DNA follows: TGTGCCAGCAGCGGGGACACATGGGACACCTCTCAGCCCCAGCATTTT. Translating it yields CASSGDTWDTSQPQHF.

V usage is TRBV29-1 and J usage is TRBJ2-6, with D possibly being TRBD2 (6 bases). CDR1 and CDR2 from the germline V gene are SQVTM and ANQGSEA. V was clipped by 3 bases and J by 0 bases, with 15 bases between them. CDR3 length equals 17 residues. CDR3 DNA sequence: TGCAGCGTTGATGAGGCAGGGACTTTCTCTGGGGCCAACGTCCTGACTTTC. It codes for CSVDEAGTFSGANVLTF.

This chain connects TRBV5-1 to TRBJ1-3; 7 bases agree with TRBD1. Looked up from germline, CDR1 is SGHRS and CDR2 is YFSETQ. The V gene end was trimmed by 5 bases and the J gene end by 0 bases; junction bases not matched to a gene: 11. The CDR3 length is 17 residues. The CDR3 DNA is TGCGCCAGCAGACCCGACCTGGGACAGAGCTCTGGAAACACCATATATTTT. Amino acid sequence: CASRPDLGQSSGNTIYF.

The J gene is TRBJ1-1, the V gene TRBV7-6, with TRBD1 identical over 8 bases. The germline CDR1 and CDR2 sequences are SGHVS and FNYEAQ. The trim removed 10 bases at V and 3 bases at J, leaving 4 bases unmatched. CDR3 length: 12 amino acids. CDR3: CATTGEDTEAFF. CDR3 bases: TGTGCCACGACAGGGGAAGACACTGAAGCTTTCTTT.

By sample share, this clone is medium-sized. The rearrangement links TRBV9 to TRBJ2-3, with 12 nucleotides matching TRBD2. After removal of 0 bases from V and 5 bases from J, the junction contained 7 bases not matched to a gene. CDR1 SGDLS and CDR2 YYNGEE come from the germline V gene. CDR3 size: 17 residues. CDR3 in DNA: TGTGCCAGCAGCGTAGGGCAGCTAGCGGGGGGGATAGATACGCAGTATTTT. Translation: CASSVGQLAGGIDTQYF.

This clone appeared a single time. The chain links TRBV7-8 to TRBJ1-5, with D unclear. This CDR3 has 15 residues. The V end was cut by 5 bases, the J end by 8 bases, with 19 bases between. Germline CDR1 is SGHVS and CDR2 is FQNEAQ. The CDR3 loop is CASSPEYAGRKPQHF. The CDR3 DNA is TGTGCCAGCAGCCCAGAATATGCGGGGAGGAAGCCCCAGCATTTT.

On this clone: Other DNA sequences in this specimen translate into the identical CDR3. V usage is TRBV27 and J usage is TRBJ2-1, with D possibly matching TRBD1 (7 bases). V shed 3 bases and J shed 0 bases, with 15 bases lying between them. The CDR3 runs 17 residues. Germline lookup yields CDR1 MNHEY and CDR2 SMNVEV (reference sequence). DNA for the CDR3: TGTGCCAGCAGTTTCCCATCAGGGGGGAGCTCCTACAATGAGCAGTTCTTC. Its protein product is CASSFPSGGSSYNEQFF.

The chain links TRBV4-2 to TRBJ2-5; a weak D match, TRBD2 (5 bases). This CDR3 is built from 15 residues. Germline V gene sequence: CDR1 LGHNA, CDR2 YNFKEQ. Trimming took off 4 bases at V and 1 base at J, with 13 bases between the two ends. In DNA form, the CDR3 reads TGTGCCAGCAGCCCAGTATCTAGCAGCCAAGAGACCCAGTACTTC. Encoded protein: CASSPVSSSQETQYF.

The chain carries TRBV6-5 and TRBJ1-1, with 7 nucleotides matching TRBD1. Germline CDR1 is MNHEY and CDR2 is SVGAGI. V shed 1 base, J shed 0 bases, and the junction held 5 bases outside the gene matches. CDR3 length equals 16 residues. In DNA form, the CDR3 reads TGTGCCAGCAGTTACTTCCCGGGACAGATGAACACTGAAGCTTTCTTT. Its translation is CASSYFPGQMNTEAFF.

This clone was seen a single time. V and J are TRBV5-6 and TRBJ2-5, with D tentatively TRBD2 (6 bases). The length of the CDR3 is 16 residues. Germline CDR1 is SGHDT and CDR2 is YYEEEE. With 7 bases removed from V and 0 bases from J, the gap between germline ends came to 19 bases. The CDR3, as DNA: TGTGCCAGCGGGGATGGGACTCCTATAGACCAAGAGACCCAGTACTTC. It codes for CASGDGTPIDQETQYF.

The V gene is TRBV9, the J gene TRBJ1-5; D call uncertain. CDR1 and CDR2 (germline): SGDLS, YYNGEE. This CDR3 spans 17 amino acids. Trimming stripped 0 bases from V and 1 base from J, with 14 bases between. CDR3 protein: CASSVGPWADSNQPQHF. CDR3 bases: TGTGCCAGCAGCGTAGGCCCCTGGGCAGACAGCAATCAGCCCCAGCATTTT.

Only a few counts were recorded for this clone. The chain combines TRBV6-6 with TRBJ2-1; possibly TRBD1 for D (5 bases). This CDR3 contains 16 residues. Germline V lookup: CDR1 MNHNY, CDR2 SVGAGI (reference sequence). V lost 5 bases and J lost 5, with 19 bases in between. CDR3 sequence (DNA): TGTGCCAGCAGTCCGAATGGACACCTAGACGACAATGAGCAGTTCTTC. Residues: CASSPNGHLDDNEQFF.

This chain's CDR3 is CASSLRLWEDGDTQYF. In nucleotides, the CDR3 is TGTGCCAGCAGCTTGCGTTTATGGGAGGACGGAGATACGCAGTATTTT. V is TRBV5-4 and J is TRBJ2-3, with D maybe TRBD2 (6 bases). Germline V gene sequence: CDR1 SGHNT, CDR2 YYREEE (reference sequence). The CDR3 runs to 16 residues. V shed 1 base and J shed 5 bases, with 17 bases lying between them. The whole variable domain, filled in from reference TRBV5-4 and TRBJ2-3, reads ETGVTQSPTHLIKTRGQQVTLRCSSQSGHNTVSWYQQALGQGPQFIFQYYREEENGRGNFPPRFSGLQFPNYSSELNVNALELDDSALYLCASSLRLWEDGDTQYFGPGTRLTVL.

The CDR3 loop is CASSQSGDRVTYGYTF. The DNA of the CDR3 is TGCGCCAGCAGCCAGTCTGGGGACAGGGTGACCTATGGCTACACCTTC. V and J are TRBV4-1 and TRBJ1-2; TRBD1 matches at 9 bases. The CDR3 has 16 residues. Germline loops: CDR1 MGHRA, CDR2 YSYEKL. Trimming took 3 bases from V and 4 from J; bases not matched to a gene: 9.

The count of this clone is one. The chain uses TRBV28 and TRBJ1-2; 8 nucleotides match TRBD1. Germline V gives CDR1 MDHEN, CDR2 SYDVKM. There are 14 residues in the CDR3. Trimming removed 7 bases from V and 8 bases from J; junction bases left unmatched: 12. CDR3 sequence reads: CASTDTGTGNGYTF. The CDR3 DNA sequence: TGTGCCAGCACCGACACCGGGACAGGTAACGGCTACACCTTC.

This chain uses TRBV18 with TRBJ1-5; D call uncertain. Germline CDR1 is KGHSH and CDR2 is LQKENI. The CDR3 sequence is 12 residues long. V shed 3 bases and J shed 9 bases, with 9 bases lying between them. The CDR3 spells CASSPPGLPQHF. In DNA form, the CDR3 reads TGTGCCAGCTCACCCCCGGGGTTGCCCCAGCATTTT.

The genes are TRBV28 and TRBJ2-5, with D possibly matching TRBD2 (6 bases). V lost 6 bases and J lost 5, with 19 bases in between. CDR1 and CDR2 from the germline V gene are MDHEN and SYDVKM. The CDR3 is 15 amino acids. Here the CDR3 reads CASRFMRGAAETQYF. CDR3 in DNA: TGTGCCAGCAGATTTATGCGGGGTGCAGCCGAGACCCAGTACTTC.

J is TRBJ2-7 and V is TRBV11-2; D not certain. Germline V gene lookup returns CDR1 SGHAT and CDR2 FQNNGV. This CDR3 spans 14 amino acids. V lost 1 base to trimming and J lost 5 bases, with 12 bases between them. CDR3 DNA: TGTGCCAGCAGCTTAGTCTTAGCCCGCCACGAGCAGTACTTC. Translated: CASSLVLARHEQYF.

This clone was seen only once. The chain has TRBV11-2 and TRBJ1-1; TRBD1 aligns across 8 bases. Germline V gene data show CDR1 as SGHAT and CDR2 as FQNNGV. Germline trimming cut 2 bases from V and 5 bases from J; bases unmatched to any gene: 10. The CDR3 sequence is 16 residues long. The CDR3, as DNA: TGTGCCAGCAGCTTATGGGTACAGGGGGGGCGAACTGAAGCTTTCTTT. Protein sequence: CASSLWVQGGRTEAFF.

The gene calls are TRBV4-2 and TRBJ1-4; D uncertain. Germline V gene sequence: CDR1 LGHNA, CDR2 YNFKEQ. The CDR3 length is 15 residues. Between the trimmed V and J ends, which lost 4 bases and 0 bases, there was a span of 9 bases. The CDR3 nucleotides read TGTGCCAGCAGCCCCCGAGTTCCAACTAATGAAAAACTGTTTTTT. Its translation is CASSPRVPTNEKLFF.